Below, 7 T cell receptor beta chains from the same sample are listed, as sequenced in a study of control samples from healthy donors and cancer patients. Assay used: immunoSEQ multiplex PCR; TCRdb lists only in-frame clones, some missing. The sample contains some 89,000 clones, 70% to 90% of which appear only once. Sequencing was done on a sample of blood. The receptors stem from a woman between 40 and 55 years old in good health.

This clone was seen at least ten times. The genes are TRBV10-2 and TRBJ1-3; D remains unclear. The CDR3 is 13 amino acids. V was clipped by 8 bases and J by 0 bases, with 8 bases between them. Germline V lookup: CDR1 WSHSY, CDR2 SAAADI. CDR3 coding DNA: TGCGCCAGCGGGGTGAGCTCTGGAAACACCATATATTTT. Residues: CASGVSSGNTIYF.

The chain recombines TRBV19 with TRBJ2-1, with TRBD1 as a possible D gene (5 bases). From germline, CDR1 is LNHDA and CDR2 SQIVND (reference sequence). The ends were cut back, 7 bases at V and 5 bases at J, with 15 bases in the middle. The CDR3 is 14 residues long. The CDR3 DNA follows: TGTGCCAGTAACCCTGGGGCCACGGACAATGAGCAGTTCTTC. It specifies CASNPGATDNEQFF.

V and J are TRBV18 and TRBJ2-5; the D gene is possibly TRBD2 (5 bases). The CDR3 covers 15 residues. The germline V and J ends were trimmed by 3 bases and 2 bases, with 13 bases remaining between them. The germline CDR1 and CDR2 sequences are KGHSH and LQKENI. The DNA of the CDR3 is TGTGCCAGCTCACCGACTACGACACTTCAAGAGACCCAGTACTTC. Translating gives CASSPTTTLQETQYF.

V and J are TRBV15 and TRBJ1-3, with D tentatively TRBD1 (6 bases). CDR3 length equals 17 residues. V was cut by 0 bases and J by 4 bases, with 16 bases left in between. Per germline, CDR1 LNHNV and CDR2 YYDKDF (reference sequence). CDR3 amino acids: CATSRDLGGSWGNTIYF. CDR3 DNA: TGTGCCACCAGCAGAGATCTAGGGGGTTCTTGGGGAAACACCATATATTTT.

This chain connects TRBV7-2 to TRBJ1-6, with D perhaps matching TRBD1 (5 bases). Germline loops: CDR1 SGHTA, CDR2 FQGNSA. This CDR3 is built from 15 residues. Trimming cost V 1 base and J 7 bases, with 11 bases left between them. CDR3 DNA: TGTGCCAGCAGCTTAGTCGGACACTTAAATTCACCCCTCCACTTT. This translates into CASSLVGHLNSPLHF.

J is TRBJ1-6 and V is TRBV3-1 (or the pseudogene TRBV3-2), with D unresolved. CDR1 and CDR2 (germline): LGHDT, YNNKEL (reference sequence). With 1 base removed from V and 8 bases from J, the gap between germline ends came to 12 bases. The CDR3 is 15 residues long. CDR3 sequence reads: CASSQVLKWDSPLHF. Here the CDR3 DNA reads TGTGCCAGCAGCCAAGTCCTAAAGTGGGATTCACCCCTCCACTTT.

The chain couples TRBV7-2 to TRBJ2-3; a possible D gene is TRBD1 (5 bases). V dropped 5 bases and J dropped 0 bases, with 12 bases sitting between them. The CDR3 has 15 residues. Germline loops: CDR1 SGHTA, CDR2 FQGNSA. The CDR3 DNA is TGTGCCAGCAGCCAGGGTGTGACCAGCACAGATACGCAGTATTTT. As protein: CASSQGVTSTDTQYF.